A selection of T cell receptor beta chains follows, all from one sample in a study of early T cells in non-severe SARS-CoV-2 infection. Each CDR3 protein gets one entry after TCRdb re-called the 5' RACE reads with MiXCR. The data hold some 59,000 distinct CDR3 sequences, with 7% to 10% observed a single time. Input material: whole blood. These receptors were collected from an adult who was a healthcare worker with PCR-confirmed SARS-CoV-2 infection or an uninfected control (not recorded which). Each CDR3 is given with its conserved first and last residue. D genes are given only for firm matches. Rows give clone size only sometimes, using once, few, many, or a class for an expanded clone.

>-|few|TRBV5-6|TRBJ1-6
TGTGCCAGCAGCTCTAGACAGAGGGTACCCCTCCACTTT
CASSSRQRVPLHF
>-|many|TRBV6-1|TRBJ1-5
TGTGCCAGCAGCTTCCGGGCAGAAAGCAATCAGCCCCAGCATTTT
CASSFRAESNQPQHF
>-|many|TRBV7-3|TRBJ2-5
TGTGCCAGCAGCCTTGGACAGTCGGAGACCCAGTACTTC
CASSLGQSETQYF
>-|few|TRBV20-1|TRBJ1-5
TGCAGTGCTAGAAGGGGAACTCAGCCCCAGCATTTT
CSARRGTQPQHF
>-|many|TRBV20-1|TRBJ1-2
TGCAGTGCTACGATGGACAGAGACTATGGCTACACCTTC
CSATMDRDYGYTF
>TRBD2|-|TRBV6-1|TRBJ2-1
TGTGCCAGCAGTGAAAACAATCTGGGACTAGCTGTTCTCATCTCATACAATGAGCAGTTCTTC
CASSENNLGLAVLISYNEQFF
>-|-|TRBV6-2/TRBV6-3|TRBJ2-2
TGTGCCAGCAGTTACTCGCCGTGGCCCTCCGAGGATACCGGGGAGCTGTTTTTT
CASSYSPWPSEDTGELFF
>-|many|TRBV12-3/TRBV12-4|TRBJ1-5
TGTGCCAGCAGTTTTGGGGCGGGCAATCAGCCCCAGCATTTT
CASSFGAGNQPQHF
>TRBD1|-|TRBV30|TRBJ1-6
TGTGCCTGCAGTGGACAGGGAAATTCACCCCTCCACTTT
CACSGQGNSPLHF
>-|once|TRBV3-1|TRBJ2-1
TGTGCCAGCAGCCCGCCCGGACCGGGGGATGAGCAGTTCTTC
CASSPPGPGDEQFF
>TRBD2|-|TRBV12-3/TRBV12-4|TRBJ2-1
TGTGCCAGCAGCCCTTTTGGGGGGGTACCGCACAATGAGCAGTTCTTC
CASSPFGGVPHNEQFF
>-|-|TRBV20-1|TRBJ1-5
TGCAGTGCTTTTTCCGGAGGGAGCAATCAGCCCCAGCATTTT
CSAFSGGSNQPQHF
>-|-|TRBV10-3|TRBJ1-1
TGTGCCATCAATCCCGGGACAACTAACACTGAAGCTTTCTTT
CAINPGTTNTEAFF
>-|few|TRBV7-2|TRBJ2-5
TGTGCCAGCAGCTTAAGGGGGACACAAGAGACCCAGTACTTC
CASSLRGTQETQYF
>-|-|TRBV24-1|TRBJ1-2
TGTGCCACCAGTGATTTGGGAGTCTACACCTTC
CATSDLGVYTF
>TRBD1|many|TRBV19|TRBJ1-4
TGTGCCACGGAGACGACAGGGACTAATGAAAAACTGTTTTTT
CATETTGTNEKLFF
>TRBD1|few|TRBV2|TRBJ2-1
TGTGCCAGCAGTACCAGGACAGGGGGCAATGAGCAGTTATTC
CASSTRTGGNEQLF
>-|-|TRBV18|TRBJ2-2
TGTGCCAGCTCACCACCCTCAAACACCGGGGAGCTGTTTTTT
CASSPPSNTGELFF
>-|many|TRBV29-1|TRBJ1-1
TGCAGCGTTGCGGGACCGAACACTGAAGCTTTCTTT
CSVAGPNTEAFF
>-|few|TRBV20-1|TRBJ2-7
TGCAGTGCAGAGGTTAAGGAGGGTTTTTACGAGCAGTACTTC
CSAEVKEGFYEQYF
>TRBD1|once|TRBV5-4|TRBJ2-2
TGTGCCAGCAGCGGCCGGGACAGGGATGGGGAGCTGTTTTTT
CASSGRDRDGELFF
>-|many|TRBV7-3|TRBJ1-1
TGTGCCAGCAGCTTAACGGGACGGTTCATGAACACTGAAGCTTTCTTT
CASSLTGRFMNTEAFF
>-|few|TRBV7-9|TRBJ2-7
TGTGCCAGCAGCGCAGATGCCTACGAGCAGTACTTC
CASSADAYEQYF
>-|many|TRBV5-4|TRBJ2-2
TGTGCCAGCAACCTGGACTTGTCCGGGGAGCTGTTTTTT
CASNLDLSGELFF
>TRBD1|-|TRBV11-3|TRBJ2-1
TGTGCCAGCAGCTCCGGGACAGGGGACAATGAGCAGTTCTTC
CASSSGTGDNEQFF
>-|-|TRBV12-3/TRBV12-4|TRBJ1-5
TGTGCCAGCAGTTTAAACGTCGATAGCAATCAGCCCCAGCATTTT
CASSLNVDSNQPQHF
>-|many|TRBV19|TRBJ1-4
TGTGCCAGTAGTATTGACCGACTTAGGGAAAAACTGTTTTTT
CASSIDRLREKLFF
>-|many|TRBV7-6|TRBJ2-3
TGTGCCAGCAGCTTCGGGGGCCCCACAGATACGCAGTATTTT
CASSFGGPTDTQYF
>TRBD1|few|TRBV10-3|TRBJ1-6
TGTGCCATCAGTGAGTCGCTGGACGGGACAGTTAATTCACCCCTCCACTTT
CAISESLDGTVNSPLHF
>TRBD1|-|TRBV6-6|TRBJ1-6
TGTGCCAGCAGTTACTCGACGGAGAGGGGACAGGAGACACCCCTCCACTTT
CASSYSTERGQETPLHF
>-|many|TRBV15|TRBJ2-7
TGTGCCACCAGCAGAGATCGGCAGTACGAGCAGTACTTC
CATSRDRQYEQYF
>TRBD2|few|TRBV20-1|TRBJ2-3
TGCAGTGCTAGAGAACGACTAGCGGGGGCCTTACGGAATACGCAGTATTTT
CSARERLAGALRNTQYF
>-|-|TRBV12-3/TRBV12-4|TRBJ2-7
TGTGCCAGCAGTTTTCCCCCGGTCTACGAGCAGTACTTC
CASSFPPVYEQYF
>-|few|TRBV12-3/TRBV12-4|TRBJ2-1
TGTGCCAGCATTCTAGACAGCCCTAACAATGAGCAGTTCTTC
CASILDSPNNEQFF
>TRBD2|-|TRBV20-1|TRBJ2-7
TGCAGTGCTCCCGGGACTAGCGGCTACGAGCAGTACTTC
CSAPGTSGYEQYF